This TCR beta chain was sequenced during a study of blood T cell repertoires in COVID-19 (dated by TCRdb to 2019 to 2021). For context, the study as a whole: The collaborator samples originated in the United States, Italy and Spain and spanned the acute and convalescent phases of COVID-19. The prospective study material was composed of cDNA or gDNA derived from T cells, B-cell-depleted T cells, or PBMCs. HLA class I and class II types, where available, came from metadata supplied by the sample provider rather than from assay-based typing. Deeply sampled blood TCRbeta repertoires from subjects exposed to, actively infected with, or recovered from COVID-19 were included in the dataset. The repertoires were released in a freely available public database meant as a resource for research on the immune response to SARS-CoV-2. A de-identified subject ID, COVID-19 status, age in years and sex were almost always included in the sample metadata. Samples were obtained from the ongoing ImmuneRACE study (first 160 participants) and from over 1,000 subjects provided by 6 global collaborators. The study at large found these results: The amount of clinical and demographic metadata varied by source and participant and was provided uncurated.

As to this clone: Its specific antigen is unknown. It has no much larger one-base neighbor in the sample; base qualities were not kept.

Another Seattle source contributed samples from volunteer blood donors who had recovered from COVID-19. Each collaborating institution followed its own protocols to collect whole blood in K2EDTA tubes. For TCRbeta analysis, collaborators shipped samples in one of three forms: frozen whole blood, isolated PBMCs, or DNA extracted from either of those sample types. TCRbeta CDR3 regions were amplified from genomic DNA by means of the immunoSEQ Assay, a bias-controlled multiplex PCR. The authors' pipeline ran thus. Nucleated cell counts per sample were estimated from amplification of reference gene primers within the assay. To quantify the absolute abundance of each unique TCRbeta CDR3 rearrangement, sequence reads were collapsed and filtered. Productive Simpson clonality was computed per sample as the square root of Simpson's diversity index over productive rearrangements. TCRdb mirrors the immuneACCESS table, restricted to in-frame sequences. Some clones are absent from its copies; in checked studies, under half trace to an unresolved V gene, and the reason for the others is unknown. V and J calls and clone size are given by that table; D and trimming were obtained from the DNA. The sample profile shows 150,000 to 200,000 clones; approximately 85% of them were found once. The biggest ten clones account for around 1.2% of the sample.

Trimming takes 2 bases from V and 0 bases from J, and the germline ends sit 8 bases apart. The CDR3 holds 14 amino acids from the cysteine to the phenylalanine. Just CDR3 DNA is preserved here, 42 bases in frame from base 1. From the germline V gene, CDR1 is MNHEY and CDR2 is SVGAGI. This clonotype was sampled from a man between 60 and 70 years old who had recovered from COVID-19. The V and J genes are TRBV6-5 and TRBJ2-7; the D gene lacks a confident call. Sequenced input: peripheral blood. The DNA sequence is TGTGCCAGCAGTTACCGGCGGTCCTCCTACGAGCAGTACTTC. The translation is CASSYRRSSYEQYF.